The clone carrying this T cell receptor beta chain was counted only a few times. Its cognate antigen is unknown. The sample is drawn from a study of CD8+CD57+ T cells in acquired aplastic anemia. Study findings and constraints: The study found no significant CD8+ Simpson's diversity difference between patients and controls.

Germline assignment: CDR1 SGHAT and CDR2 FQNNGV. V trimming: 5 bases; J trimming: 0 bases; junction bases outside the gene matches: 12. This CDR3 spans 18 amino acids. CDR3 and TCR beta VDJ profiling relied on genomic DNA as the template. Each CDR3 protein gets one entry after TCRdb re-called the reads with MiXCR. The sample includes a few hundred thousand distinct CDR3 sequences, roughly 35% of them seen just once. Sequencing was carried out using sorted CD4+, CD8+, or CD8+CD57+ T cells (not recorded which) from PBMCs. This clonotype was obtained from a human donor in good health, serving as a control. This chain connects TRBV11-2 to TRBJ2-2; TRBD2 agrees at 7 bases. CDR3 bases: TGTGCCAGCAGCCCCGGACGGGGGGATGCTACGAACACCGGGGAGCTGTTTTTT. Translated: CASSPGRGDATNTGELFF. The entire variable domain, with the rest obtained from reference TRBV11-2 and TRBJ2-2, is as follows: EAGVAQSPRYKIIEKRQSVAFWCNPISGHATLYWYQQILGQGPKLLIQFQNNGVVDDSQLPKDRFSAERLKGVDSTLKIQPAKLEDSAVYLCASSPGRGDATNTGELFFGEGSRLTVL.